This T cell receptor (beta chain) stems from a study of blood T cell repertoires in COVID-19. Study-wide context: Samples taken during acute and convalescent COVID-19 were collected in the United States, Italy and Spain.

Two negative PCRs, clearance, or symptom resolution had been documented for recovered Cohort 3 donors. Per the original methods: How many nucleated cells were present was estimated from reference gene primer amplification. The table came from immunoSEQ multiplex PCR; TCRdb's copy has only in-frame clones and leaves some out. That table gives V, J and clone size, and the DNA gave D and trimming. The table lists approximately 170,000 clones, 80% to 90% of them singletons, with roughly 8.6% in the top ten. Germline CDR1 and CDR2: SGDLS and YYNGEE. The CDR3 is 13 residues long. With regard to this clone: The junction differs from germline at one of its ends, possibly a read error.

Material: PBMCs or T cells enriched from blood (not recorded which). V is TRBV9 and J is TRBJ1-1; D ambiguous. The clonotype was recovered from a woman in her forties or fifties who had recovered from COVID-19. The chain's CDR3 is CASSPTLKTEAFF. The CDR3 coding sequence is TGTGCCAGCAGCCCGACATTGAAAACTGAAGCTTTCTTT.